This T cell receptor (beta chain) was sequenced in a study of PD-L1 blockade in urothelial cancer (TCRdb year 2017). Some background on the complete study: Therapy was started in the mid-2010s for all patients, and atezolizumab 1,200 mg was administered intravenously every 3 weeks. About 90% of the roughly 29 patients were males with bladder-origin urothelial cancer, and 18 of 29 reported a prior smoking history. An ECOG performance status of 0 or 1 was recorded for the patients, and 0 to 3 prior chemotherapy regimens had been received by the patients. Blood samples were analyzed at 3 weeks after treatment start (second dose) and at 6 weeks after treatment start. A median of about 140,000 T cells and 65,000 to 90,000 unique TCRs was obtained from blood samples, and a median clonality of approximately 0.077 was observed. Somatic, immune and clinical correlates of response to PD-L1 blockade with atezolizumab in urothelial cancer were the focus of an exploratory multi-omic analysis. Pretreatment tumor samples and matched peripheral blood, collected serially before and after atezolizumab treatment, underwent TCR sequencing. Durable clinical benefit was defined as progression-free survival longer than 6 months, and TCR features were also tested against progression-free and overall survival. In the same patients, pretreatment tumors underwent whole exome sequencing and RNA sequencing in addition to TCR sequencing. Durable clinical benefit was achieved by nine patients and was not achieved by 20 patients. Some 30 patients had pretreatment blood TCR-seq, 24 had at least one posttreatment blood collection, and 24 had tumor TCR-seq. The full study reports these points: Because the sample size was small (n ≈ 28) and many of the analyses were exploratory, the results are meant to be hypothesis-generating. Patients with durable benefit showed greater expansion of tumor-associated TCR clones in peripheral blood 3 weeks after starting treatment (n = 22, p = 0.022). Improved progression-free and overall survival was found to be associated with pretreatment peripheral blood TCR clonality below the median.

The sample's time point label is to be understood as: pretreatment peripheral blood. The cohort included 25 to 35 patients with locally advanced or metastatic urothelial carcinoma who were treated at Memorial Sloan Kettering on a trial protocol. Peripheral blood mononuclear cells were collected from each patient pretreatment and during treatment, giving between 1 and 8 total time points per patient. The Qiagen DNeasy Blood extraction kit was used to purify genomic DNA from total PBMCs and tumor samples. Collected pretreatment and during treatment, PBMCs were isolated and stored as previously described. Concerning this clone: Its antigen target is currently unknown. No qualities accompany the bases; no much larger clone lies one base away.

Synthetic TCR analog templates were spiked into each PCR to estimate absolute template abundance from read counts. The immunoSEQ assay used bias-controlled V and J gene primers to amplify TCRbeta CDR3 regions from genomic DNA. Rearranged TCRbeta segments were sequenced at approximately 20X coverage. In the source study's methods: Sequencing errors were corrected by clustering, and CDR3s were annotated against IMGT so that V, D and J genes could be assigned. Out-of-frame and stop-codon sequences were excluded, and only productive TCRbeta rearrangements were used in downstream analyses. Clonality was computed as one minus Shannon entropy normalized by the log of the number of unique productive sequences. Fisher's exact test with Benjamini-Hochberg correction, using a cutoff of adjusted p below 0.01, was how clones that differed between time points or between blood and tumor were identified. TCRdb took over this immuneACCESS table, retaining in-frame rearrangements with V and J assigned. Such tables are incomplete; in checked studies, under half of the missing clones stem from an unresolved V gene, and the remainder is unexplained. The V and J calls and the clone size are those of that table, but D and trimming were determined from the DNA. The sample data list around 100,000 clones, and around nine tenths of these were observed just once. The ten largest clones take up 1.5% to 2.5% of the sample.

From the germline V gene, CDR1 is SGHRS and CDR2 is YFSETQ. Trimming costs V 4 bases and J 2 bases, and their ends lie 17 bases apart. The CDR3 has 16 amino acids, counting the end cysteine and phenylalanine. Here the CDR3 DNA is all that survives: 48 bases in frame from base 1. This sequence uses TRBV5-1 and TRBJ2-3, with TRBD1 tentatively as D gene (5 bases match). This TCR was recovered from a man between 60 and 70 years old with urothelial cancer. Here the sequenced sample was PBMCs, taken around atezolizumab (anti-PD-L1) treatment. The sequenced DNA is TGCGCCAGCAGCCCTAGTAAGGGGCCTAACACAGATACGCAGTATTTT. The resulting protein is CASSPSKGPNTDTQYF.